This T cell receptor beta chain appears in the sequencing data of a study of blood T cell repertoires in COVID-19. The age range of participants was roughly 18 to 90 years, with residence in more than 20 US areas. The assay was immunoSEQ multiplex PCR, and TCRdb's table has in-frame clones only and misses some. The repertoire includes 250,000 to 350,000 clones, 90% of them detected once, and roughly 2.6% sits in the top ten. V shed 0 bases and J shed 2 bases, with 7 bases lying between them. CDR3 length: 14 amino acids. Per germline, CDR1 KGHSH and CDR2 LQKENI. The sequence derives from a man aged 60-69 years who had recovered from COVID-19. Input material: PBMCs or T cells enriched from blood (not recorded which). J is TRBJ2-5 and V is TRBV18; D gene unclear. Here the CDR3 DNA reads TGTGCCAGCTCACCACCAACAATGCAAGAGACCCAGTACTTC. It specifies CASSPPTMQETQYF.